The 31 T cell receptor beta chains below were found in one sample sequenced in a study of regulatory and conventional T cells in RAG deficiency. Genomic DNA came from blood conventional CD4+ T cells gated CD25-low CD127-high. Clones were read by immunoSEQ multiplex PCR, and TCRdb kept only the in-frame ones, dropping some. The sample includes more than 40,000 clones, about nine tenths of them seen just once. The same data also went into a second study, on regulatory T cells. From that report: Primers: 52 TRBV forward and 13 TRBJ reverse.

Specimen: CD4+ effector T cells sorted from blood. Receptors were obtained from a human donor in good health.

This chain links TRBV6-1 with TRBJ1-3; D call uncertain. CDR1 MNHNS and CDR2 SASEGT come from the germline V gene. Trimming took 3 bases from V and 0 from J, leaving 12 bases between them. The CDR3 covers 16 residues. The DNA for the CDR3 is TGTGCCAGCAGTGAGGCGCACAGAAGCTCTGGAAACACCATATATTTT. It translates to CASSEAHRSSGNTIYF.

This chain uses TRBV6-5 with TRBJ2-7; D not certain. V was shortened by 4 bases and J by 1 base, with 8 bases between the two germline ends. Looked up from germline, CDR1 is MNHEY and CDR2 is SVGAGI. This CDR3 contains 13 residues. CDR3 in amino acids: CASSSPGSYEQYF. The CDR3 DNA sequence: TGTGCCAGCAGTTCCCCAGGTTCCTACGAGCAGTACTTC.

The rearrangement uses TRBV2 and TRBJ2-5; 10 bases are a match to TRBD2. The germline V gene has CDR1 SNHLY and CDR2 FYNNEI. V lost 3 bases to trimming and J lost 6 bases; unmatched junction nucleotides: 7. This CDR3 has 15 amino acids. In DNA, the CDR3 is TGTGCCAGCAGTGACCAAAGTAGCGGGAGGCAGACCCAGTACTTC. Its protein product is CASSDQSSGRQTQYF.

This clone was seen more than once but under ten times. The chain links TRBV2 to TRBJ2-1, with 10 bases lining up with TRBD2. The CDR3 runs to 14 residues. The V and J ends lost 4 bases and 5 bases, in that order; junction bases with no gene match: 2. In germline, CDR1 is SNHLY, CDR2 FYNNEI. CDR3 in amino acids: CASSGTSGHNEQFF. In nucleotides, the CDR3 is TGTGCCAGCAGTGGGACTAGCGGCCACAATGAGCAGTTCTTC.

The CDR3 nucleotides are TGTGCCAGCTCAGCCGACAGCAACTCCTACGAGCAGTACTTC. This gives the protein CASSADSNSYEQYF. The J gene is TRBJ2-7, the V gene TRBV18, with a weak D call TRBD1 (5 bases). The CDR3 runs 14 residues. In germline, CDR1 is KGHSH, CDR2 LQKENI. Trimming took off 5 bases at V and 0 bases at J, with 11 bases between the two ends.

The gene calls are TRBV11-3 and TRBJ1-4; D gene unclear. This CDR3 has 15 residues. V lost 2 bases and J lost 5, with 12 bases in between. CDR1 and CDR2 (germline): SGHNT, YENEEA. The CDR3: CASSLTGKRNEKLFF. Here the CDR3 DNA reads TGTGCCAGCAGCTTAACGGGCAAAAGGAATGAAAAACTGTTTTTT.

The V gene is TRBV15, the J gene TRBJ2-3, with 9 bases that match TRBD1. The CDR3 is 16 amino acids. Trimming at V came to 8 bases and at J to 4 bases, leaving 13 bases not matched to a gene. Per germline, CDR1 LNHNV and CDR2 YYDKDF (reference sequence). CDR3 protein: CATGTGTRRYSDTQYF. In DNA, the CDR3 is TGTGCCACCGGGACAGGGACCAGGAGGTATTCAGATACGCAGTATTTT.

This sequence joins TRBV18 and TRBJ2-5; tentative D call: TRBD2 (6 bases). V lost 3 bases, J lost 5 bases, and 13 bases lay in between. This CDR3 region has 14 residues. Germline V gene sequence: CDR1 KGHSH, CDR2 LQKENI. CDR3 loop: CASSPSGGVETQYF. The CDR3 region has the DNA TGTGCCAGCTCACCTTCCGGGGGAGTGGAGACCCAGTACTTC. The variable domain in full, completed from reference TRBV18 and TRBJ2-5, reads NAGVMQNPRHLVRRRGQEARLRCSPMKGHSHVYWYRQLPEEGLKFMVYLQKENIIDESGMPKERFSAEFPKEGPSILRIQQVVRGDSAAYFCASSPSGGVETQYFGPGTRLLVL.

The CDR3: CASSRGQGEYGYTF. CDR3 in DNA: TGTGCCAGTAGTCGTGGACAGGGCGAATATGGCTACACCTTC. The chain couples TRBV19 to TRBJ1-2, with 8 bases fitting TRBD1. J lost 5 bases, V lost 5 bases, and 7 bases had no gene match. Germline V lookup: CDR1 LNHDA, CDR2 SQIVND (reference sequence). The CDR3 loop spans 14 amino acids.

The chain carries TRBV14 and TRBJ2-2; no firm D call. Trimming cost V 4 bases and J 0 bases, with 9 bases left between them. Germline loops: CDR1 SGHDN, CDR2 FVKESK. The CDR3 contains 15 residues. Here the CDR3 reads CASSRSSANTGELFF. The CDR3 nucleotides read TGTGCCAGCAGCCGCTCGTCCGCGAACACCGGGGAGCTGTTTTTT.

The rearrangement links TRBV19 to TRBJ1-1; TRBD1 might be the D (5 bases). Germline CDR1 and CDR2: LNHDA and SQIVND (reference sequence). This CDR3 spans 15 amino acids. V was clipped by 6 bases and J by 2 bases, with 16 bases between them. In nucleotides, the CDR3 is TGTGCCAGTAGGATGGGAGGGGCGGATAACACTGAAGCTTTCTTT. It yields the protein CASRMGGADNTEAFF.

V and J are TRBV6-5 and TRBJ1-1, with 7 bases fitting TRBD1. CDR1 MNHEY and CDR2 SVGAGI come from the germline V gene. This CDR3 contains 13 residues. With V trimmed by 5 bases and J by 7 bases, 7 bases remained unmatched. The CDR3 bases are TGTGCCAGCAGTCCTCGGGCAGGGGGTGAAGCTTTCTTT. Protein product: CASSPRAGGEAFF.

The DNA for the CDR3 is TGTGCCAGCTCGGGGACAGCCCTCTCCTACGAGCAGTACTTC. This sequence encodes CASSGTALSYEQYF. The chain combines TRBV18 with TRBJ2-7, with 7 nucleotides matching TRBD1. The CDR3 runs 14 residues. In germline, CDR1 is KGHSH, CDR2 LQKENI. V lost 6 bases to trimming and J lost 0 bases; unmatched junction nucleotides: 5.

This chain links TRBV10-3 with TRBJ2-7, with 7 bases identical to TRBD1. CDR1 and CDR2 (germline): ENHRY, SYGVKD. The CDR3 has 15 residues. The V segment lost 2 bases and the J segment 0 bases; nucleotides outside the gene matches: 4. Written as DNA, the CDR3 is TGTGCCATCAGTGAGGGGACAGTCAGCTCCTACGAGCAGTACTTC. It specifies CAISEGTVSSYEQYF.

This clone was counted once. V and J are TRBV14 and TRBJ1-3, with 10 bases lining up with TRBD1. V shed 4 bases and J 2 bases; nucleotides not matched to a gene: 5. The germline V gene has CDR1 SGHDN and CDR2 FVKESK. The CDR3 contains 16 residues. Here the CDR3 reads CASSRDRGQAGNTIYF. CDR3 DNA: TGTGCCAGCAGCCGCGACAGGGGGCAGGCTGGAAACACCATATATTTT.

The chain couples TRBV7-2 to TRBJ2-3, with TRBD2 matching over 13 bases. Germline V gene data show CDR1 as SGHTA and CDR2 as FQGNSA. There are 16 residues in the CDR3. V was pared by 5 bases and J by 4 bases, with 6 bases of the junction left unmatched. CDR3 in DNA: TGTGCCAGCAGCCAGGGACTAGCGGGATGGGCAGATACGCAGTATTTT. Its translation: CASSQGLAGWADTQYF.

The CDR3: CASSYEQDIQYF. The CDR3, as DNA: TGTGCCAGCAGTTACGAGCAGGACATTCAGTACTTC. The chain employs TRBV6-5 and TRBJ2-4; D is unclear. Trimming removed 2 bases from V and 8 bases from J, with 7 bases in between. The germline V gene encodes CDR1 MNHEY and CDR2 SVGAGI. The length of the CDR3 is 12 residues.

The CDR3 here is CASSYYGGTGQGPAYGYTF. In nucleotides, the CDR3 is TGTGCCAGCAGCTACTATGGGGGAACGGGACAGGGGCCCGCCTATGGCTACACCTTC. The chain joins TRBV28 to TRBJ1-2; 10 bases are shared with TRBD1. V dropped 6 bases and J dropped 4; count of bases not matched to a gene: 20. Germline V gene lookup returns CDR1 MDHEN and CDR2 SYDVKM. The CDR3 length is 19 residues.

In nucleotides, the CDR3 is TGTGCCTGGCTCGGACAGGGTCCCCACGAGCAGTACTTC. This encodes CAWLGQGPHEQYF. This sequence joins TRBV30 and TRBJ2-7, with TRBD1 matching over 8 bases. Germline V gene sequence: CDR1 GTSNPN, CDR2 SVGIG (reference sequence). The trim removed 5 bases at V and 5 bases at J, leaving 8 bases unmatched. This CDR3 spans 13 amino acids.

This sequence joins TRBV4-2 and TRBJ1-4; maybe TRBD1 (5 bases). The CDR3 runs to 16 residues. Germline-derived CDR1 and CDR2 are LGHNA and YNFKEQ. Trimming took 0 bases from V and 3 from J, leaving 11 bases between them. The CDR3 spells CASSQEAGRANEKLFF. The CDR3, as DNA: TGTGCCAGCAGCCAAGAGGCAGGGAGGGCTAATGAAAAACTGTTTTTT.

The J gene is TRBJ1-4, the V gene TRBV6-5, with D maybe TRBD1 (5 bases). V lost 0 bases, J lost 2 bases, and 7 bases lay in between. This CDR3 is 15 amino acids long. Germline V gene data show CDR1 as MNHEY and CDR2 as SVGAGI. The chain's CDR3 is CASSYSAGTNEKLFF. Written as DNA, the CDR3 is TGTGCCAGCAGTTACTCTGCAGGGACTAATGAAAAACTGTTTTTT.

The J gene is TRBJ2-1, the V gene TRBV5-1; 13 nucleotides line up with TRBD2. Per germline, CDR1 SGHRS and CDR2 YFSETQ. Trimming cost V 4 bases and J 1 base; bases outside gene matches: 5. The CDR3 covers 17 residues. The CDR3 region has the DNA TGCGCCAGCAGCCCCGGACTAGCGGGAGTGTCCTACAATGAGCAGTTCTTC. This encodes CASSPGLAGVSYNEQFF. Using reference TRBV5-1 and TRBJ2-1 for the parts outside the CDR3, the full variable domain is KAGVTQTPRYLIKTRGQQVTLSCSPISGHRSVSWYQQTPGQGLQFLFEYFSETQRNKGNFPGRFSGRQFSNSRSEMNVSTLELGDSALYLCASSPGLAGVSYNEQFFGPGTRLTVL.

J is TRBJ2-6 and V is TRBV19; D is undetermined. Trimming shortened V by 4 bases and J by 0 bases, and 7 bases separated the two germline ends. The CDR3 spans 15 residues. Germline V gene sequence: CDR1 LNHDA, CDR2 SQIVND (reference sequence). The CDR3 DNA reads TGTGCCAGTAGTAAGATGTTCTCTGGGGCCAACGTCCTGACTTTC. It yields the protein CASSKMFSGANVLTF.

In its sample, this clone was seen once. The chain has TRBV6-1 and TRBJ1-3; TRBD1 might be the D (6 bases). The CDR3 is 14 residues long. Germline-derived CDR1 and CDR2 are MNHNS and SASEGT. Trimming removed 8 bases at V and 6 bases at J, with 17 bases between. The CDR3 protein is CASREPGQSNTIYF. CDR3 nucleotide sequence: TGTGCCAGCCGAGAACCGGGACAATCAAACACCATATATTTT.

Worth noting for this clone: Other DNA sequences in the sample encode the same CDR3. The chain has TRBV18 and TRBJ1-1; TRBD1 might be the D (6 bases). The germline CDR1 and CDR2 sequences are KGHSH and LQKENI. Trimming shortened V by 3 bases and J by 7 bases, and 12 bases separated the two germline ends. The CDR3 is made up of 13 amino acids. CDR3 DNA sequence: TGTGCCAGCTCACCGGCGGGGGCAGGTGAAGCTTTCTTT. Its translation is CASSPAGAGEAFF. The full variable domain, its missing parts supplied by reference TRBV18 and TRBJ1-1, is NAGVMQNPRHLVRRRGQEARLRCSPMKGHSHVYWYRQLPEEGLKFMVYLQKENIIDESGMPKERFSAEFPKEGPSILRIQQVVRGDSAAYFCASSPAGAGEAFFGQGTRLTVV.

The chain joins TRBV28 to TRBJ1-2; TRBD1 matches at 9 bases. The CDR3 is made up of 14 amino acids. The germline V gene encodes CDR1 MDHEN and CDR2 SYDVKM. The junction had 7 bases not matched to a gene; V was cut back by 4 bases and J by 7 bases. The CDR3 protein is CASSSSGTGIGYTF. The CDR3, as DNA: TGTGCCAGCAGTTCTTCCGGGACAGGGATTGGCTACACCTTC.

As to this clone: The junction departs from germline at one end; a sequencing error may be responsible. This rearrangement joins TRBV6-5 to TRBJ1-2; no clear D gene. The CDR3 loop spans 12 amino acids. Germline V gives CDR1 MNHEY, CDR2 SVGAGI. CDR3 loop: CASSNSGRGYTF. The CDR3 coding sequence is TGTGCCAGCAGTAACTCGGGGAGGGGCTACACCTTC.

This chain uses TRBV5-1 with TRBJ1-4; 8 positions match TRBD1. The CDR3 is 15 residues long. Germline lookup yields CDR1 SGHRS and CDR2 YFSETQ. V gave up 4 bases and J gave up 0 bases; unmatched junction bases: 2. The CDR3 here is CASSGQGATNEKLFF. The CDR3 DNA sequence: TGCGCCAGCAGCGGACAGGGAGCAACTAATGAAAAACTGTTTTTT. Variable domain in full (rest from reference TRBV5-1 and TRBJ1-4): KAGVTQTPRYLIKTRGQQVTLSCSPISGHRSVSWYQQTPGQGLQFLFEYFSETQRNKGNFPGRFSGRQFSNSRSEMNVSTLELGDSALYLCASSGQGATNEKLFFGSGTQLSVL.

This clone was found once. The chain recombines TRBV15 with TRBJ1-1; D not resolved. The CDR3 contains 15 residues. V shed 5 bases and J shed 0 bases, with 13 bases lying between them. Germline CDR1 reads LNHNV; CDR2 reads YYDKDF (reference sequence). The CDR3 DNA is TGTGCCACCAGCCTCTCGCGGACTATGAACACTGAAGCTTTCTTT. Translating gives CATSLSRTMNTEAFF.

The V and J genes are TRBV7-6 and TRBJ2-1, with 11 nucleotides matching TRBD2. The CDR3 covers 16 residues. CDR1 and CDR2 (germline): SGHVS, FNYEAQ. V was clipped by 4 bases and J by 3 bases; unmatched bases: 5. The CDR3 DNA reads TGTGCCAGCAGCTCCGGGACTAGCGGCCTCTACAATGAGCAGTTCTTC. Translated: CASSSGTSGLYNEQFF.

CDR3 protein: CASSFTGSDEQYF. The CDR3, as DNA: TGTGCCAGCAGCTTCACAGGTTCCGACGAGCAGTACTTC. V gene TRBV11-3 combines with J gene TRBJ2-7, with D possibly TRBD1 on 5 matching bases. Trimming took off 3 bases at V and 5 bases at J, with 11 bases between the two ends. The CDR3 contains 13 residues. In germline, CDR1 is SGHNT, CDR2 YENEEA.